A single sample gave rise to the 21 T cell receptor beta chains below, sequenced in a study of beta chain features in type 1 diabetes. These receptors' targets are unknown. Since all of the isolated RNA was reverse transcribed, expressed TCRB transcripts were what got sequenced. Profiling relied on immunoSEQ multiplex PCR, and the TCRdb table lists in-frame clones only, not all of them. Of about 160,000 clones in the sample, about 8% were seen once. Overall study findings and caveats: When Type 1 diabetes patients were examined, their TCRB CDR3s proved moderately but significantly shorter in all four CD4+ subsets.

The specimen sequenced was central memory CD4+ T cells from blood. The receptors here all came from a woman aged 40 to 50 with type 1 diabetes.

A few counts support this clone. Different DNA sequences within this sample yield the same CDR3. The V and J genes are TRBV18 and TRBJ2-1; TRBD2 agrees at 14 bases. Looked up from germline, CDR1 is KGHSH and CDR2 is LQKENI. The trim removed 3 bases at V and 5 bases at J, leaving 0 bases unmatched. The CDR3 loop spans 15 amino acids. The CDR3 DNA follows: TGTGCCAGCTCACCGGGACTAGCGGGAGACAATGAGCAGTTCTTC. This sequence encodes CASSPGLAGDNEQFF.

This clone was seen a handful of times. The genes are TRBV25-1 and TRBJ2-5, with no clear D. Trimming cost V 3 bases and J 7 bases, with 18 bases left between them. The germline gives CDR1 MGHDK, CDR2 SYGVNS. This CDR3 contains 15 residues. The CDR3 region is CASSDPPDKSGTQYF. CDR3 coding DNA: TGTGCCAGCAGTGATCCCCCTGACAAGTCAGGGACCCAGTACTTC. Complete variable domain (other parts from reference TRBV25-1 and TRBJ2-5): EADIYQTPRYLVIGTGKKITLECSQTMGHDKMYWYQQDPGMELHLIHYSYGVNSTEKGDLSSESTVSRIRTEHFPLTLESARPSHTSQYLCASSDPPDKSGTQYFGPGTRLLVL.

This clone has more than one count but fewer than ten. The genes are TRBV5-6 and TRBJ2-4; 7 positions agree with TRBD1. CDR1 SGHDT and CDR2 YYEEEE come from the germline V gene. The CDR3 contains 13 residues. V shed 0 bases, J shed 10 bases, and the junction held 4 bases outside the gene matches. The CDR3 coding sequence is TGTGCCAGCAGCTTGGAAGGGGGCCAAATTCAGTACTTC. Encoded protein: CASSLEGGQIQYF.

Here the CDR3 DNA reads TGTGCCAGCAGTACCGGGGGAGGGCCGAACACTGAAGCTTTCTTT. This encodes CASSTGGGPNTEAFF. The rearrangement links TRBV6-5 to TRBJ1-1, with D possibly matching TRBD1 (5 bases). The CDR3 is 15 residues long. Germline V gives CDR1 MNHEY, CDR2 SVGAGI. V was pared by 5 bases and J by 1 base, with 14 bases between.

The genes are TRBV28 and TRBJ2-7, with D tentatively TRBD1 (7 bases). V was shortened by 7 bases and J by 0 bases, with 16 bases between the two germline ends. This CDR3 has 15 residues. Germline CDR1 is MDHEN and CDR2 is SYDVKM. CDR3 sequence reads: CASTMRDRPSYEQYF. CDR3 bases: TGTGCCAGCACTATGCGGGACAGACCCTCCTACGAGCAGTACTTC. The full variable domain, rest sourced from reference TRBV28 and TRBJ2-7, is DVKVTQSSRYLVKRTGEKVFLECVQDMDHENMFWYRQDPGLGLRLIYFSYDVKMKEKGDIPEGYSVSREKKERFSLILESASTNQTSMYLCASTMRDRPSYEQYFGPGTRLTVT.

This chain joins TRBV28 and TRBJ2-7; no clear D gene. Between the trimmed V and J ends, which lost 3 bases and 9 bases, there was a span of 12 bases. CDR1 is MDHEN, CDR2 SYDVKM, per germline. The CDR3 is 12 amino acids. The CDR3 nucleotides are TGTGCCAGCAGTTTCGAGTCGTTCGGGCAGTACTTC. It specifies CASSFESFGQYF.

This clone was detected a few times. The rearrangement uses TRBV5-1 and TRBJ2-7; TRBD1 matches at 11 bases. With V trimmed by 3 bases and J by 1 base, 3 bases remained unmatched. The CDR3 has 15 amino acids. CDR1 is SGHRS and CDR2 is YFSETQ in the germline V gene. CDR3 region: CASSSRDRGSYEQYF. CDR3 sequence (DNA): TGCGCCAGCAGCTCCCGGGACAGGGGGTCCTACGAGCAGTACTTC.

There are a few counts of this clone. The chain employs TRBV7-9 and TRBJ2-1; 8 nucleotides match TRBD1. The V gene's germline CDR1 is SEHNR and CDR2 FQNEAQ (reference sequence). The CDR3 consists of 13 residues. Trimming removed 8 bases from V and 7 bases from J; junction bases left unmatched: 7. CDR3 DNA sequence: TGTGCCAGCGACCGGACAGGGATTAATGAGCAGTTCTTC. Its translation is CASDRTGINEQFF.

The chain employs TRBV6-6 and TRBJ2-1; 7 positions agree with TRBD2. V was pared by 6 bases and J by 9 bases, with 11 bases of the junction left unmatched. The CDR3 is 14 residues long. Germline lookup yields CDR1 MNHNY and CDR2 SVGAGI (reference sequence). This CDR3 is CASRREGVYGEQFF. Written as DNA, the CDR3 is TGTGCCAGCAGGAGGGAGGGAGTTTACGGTGAGCAGTTCTTC.

This chain joins TRBV4-2 and TRBJ2-7; 8 nucleotides line up with TRBD2. Looked up from germline, CDR1 is LGHNA and CDR2 is YNFKEQ. This CDR3 has 15 residues. V lost 5 bases and J lost 6; bases outside the gene matches: 12. The DNA for the CDR3 is TGTGCCAGCAGCTTGTTTGGCCGGGGGGGATCCGAGCAGTACTTC. Translating it yields CASSLFGRGGSEQYF.

This clone was detected ten times or more. V and J are TRBV29-1 and TRBJ1-1; weak D call: TRBD1 (6 bases). The germline V gene has CDR1 SQVTM and CDR2 ANQGSEA. The V end lost 5 bases, the J end lost 8 bases, and 18 bases lay between the germline ends. This CDR3 spans 13 amino acids. CDR3 DNA sequence: TGCAGCGTTAACCCAGGCAGGGGCAGGGAAGCTTTCTTT. Residues: CSVNPGRGREAFF.

This clone turned up a few times. The gene calls are TRBV7-2 and TRBJ1-5, with TRBD1 identical over 8 bases. V was pared by 5 bases and J by 8 bases, with 8 bases of the junction left unmatched. Germline CDR1 and CDR2: SGHTA and FQGNSA. The CDR3 has 14 amino acids. CDR3 sequence: CASSRGQGEEPQHF. In nucleotides, the CDR3 is TGTGCCAGCAGCCGAGGACAGGGAGAGGAGCCCCAGCATTTT.

This chain joins TRBV21-1 and TRBJ2-7; the table's D gene call, TRBD1, was not cross checked with the DNA. TRBV21-1 is marked as a pseudogene. The CDR3 covers 13 residues. CDR3 residues: CASYRVTGDEQYF. Here the CDR3 DNA reads TGTGCCAGCTACAGGGTTACAGGGGACGAGCAGTACTTC.

The sample holds a few counts of this clone. DNA of the CDR3: TGTGCCAGCAGTAGAATCGACAGGGACGGCTACGAGCAGTACTTC. Translating it yields CASSRIDRDGYEQYF. The rearrangement links TRBV5-8 to TRBJ2-7; 7 nucleotides match TRBD1. From germline, CDR1 is SGHTS and CDR2 YDEGEE. V shed 5 bases and J 3 bases; nucleotides not matched to a gene: 11. The CDR3 consists of 15 residues.

The CDR3 here is CSVDRDRAGHTF. The CDR3 DNA reads TGCAGCGTTGACAGGGATCGCGCAGGCCACACCTTC. The chain combines TRBV29-1 with TRBJ1-2; D perhaps matches TRBD1 (5 bases). This CDR3 contains 12 residues. The V and J ends lost 3 bases and 12 bases respectively, with 17 bases between them. The germline V gene encodes CDR1 SQVTM and CDR2 ANQGSEA.

The V call is TRBV2, the J call TRBJ1-1, with 9 bases identical to TRBD1. In germline, CDR1 is SNHLY, CDR2 FYNNEI. The ends lost 4 bases at V and 4 bases at J; junction bases unmatched: 7. The CDR3 extends over 15 amino acids. The CDR3 sequence: CASSVTTGGSTEAFF. CDR3 DNA sequence: TGTGCCAGCAGTGTGACGACAGGGGGAAGCACTGAAGCTTTCTTT.

This clone was detected a few times. The chain is built from TRBV6-6 and TRBJ1-5; a possible D gene is TRBD1 (6 bases). CDR1 MNHNY and CDR2 SVGAGI come from the germline V gene (reference sequence). Between the trimmed V and J ends, which lost 3 bases and 6 bases, there was a span of 9 bases. This CDR3 has 13 amino acids. The CDR3 sequence is CASSYTGSQPQHF. CDR3 DNA: TGTGCCAGCAGTTATACAGGGAGTCAGCCCCAGCATTTT.

This clone was seen ten or more times. The gene calls are TRBV7-9 and TRBJ1-1; 7 bases line up with TRBD1. The CDR3 is 13 residues long. The germline gives CDR1 SEHNR, CDR2 FQNEAQ (reference sequence). The J segment lost 0 bases and the V segment lost 8 bases, leaving 3 bases of the junction unmatched. In DNA, the CDR3 is TGTGCCAGCGGACAGGTTATGAACACTGAAGCTTTCTTT. Residues: CASGQVMNTEAFF.

The CDR3 reads CAWSDPRTGLGYGYTF. DNA of the CDR3: TGTGCCTGGAGCGACCCTAGGACAGGGTTGGGGTATGGCTACACCTTC. The chain joins TRBV30 to TRBJ1-2, with 8 bases fitting TRBD1. The J segment lost 5 bases and the V segment lost 3 bases, leaving 14 bases of the junction unmatched. Per the germline V gene, CDR1 is GTSNPN and CDR2 is SVGIG (reference sequence). The CDR3 covers 16 residues.

This rearrangement joins TRBV14 to TRBJ2-5, with D unresolved. Between the trimmed V and J ends, which lost 0 bases and 5 bases, there was a span of 7 bases. The CDR3 is made up of 13 amino acids. The germline CDR1 and CDR2 sequences are SGHDN and FVKESK. CDR3 region: CASSQDLRETQYF. CDR3 sequence (DNA): TGTGCCAGCAGCCAAGATCTCAGGGAGACCCAGTACTTC.

CDR3 nucleotides: TGTGCCAGCAGCGTAGGAGAGAGCAATCAGCCCCAGCATTTT. Residues: CASSVGESNQPQHF. The chain couples TRBV9 to TRBJ1-5; D call uncertain. Germline values: CDR1 SGDLS, CDR2 YYNGEE. V was cut by 0 bases and J by 1 base, with 5 bases left in between. This CDR3 contains 14 residues.